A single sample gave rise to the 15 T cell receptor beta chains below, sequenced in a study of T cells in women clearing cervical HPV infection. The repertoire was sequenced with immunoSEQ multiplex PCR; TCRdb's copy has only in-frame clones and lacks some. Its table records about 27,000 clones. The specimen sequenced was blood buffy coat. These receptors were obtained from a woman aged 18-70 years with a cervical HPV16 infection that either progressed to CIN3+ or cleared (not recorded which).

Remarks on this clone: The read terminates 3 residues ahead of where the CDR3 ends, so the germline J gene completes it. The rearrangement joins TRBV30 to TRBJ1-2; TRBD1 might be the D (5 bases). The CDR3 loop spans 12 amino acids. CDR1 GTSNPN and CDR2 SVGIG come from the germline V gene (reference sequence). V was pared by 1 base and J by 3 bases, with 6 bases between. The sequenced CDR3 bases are TGTGCCTGGAGTGGGGGCTACTATGGC. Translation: CAWSGGYYG. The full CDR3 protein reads CAWSGGYYGYTF.

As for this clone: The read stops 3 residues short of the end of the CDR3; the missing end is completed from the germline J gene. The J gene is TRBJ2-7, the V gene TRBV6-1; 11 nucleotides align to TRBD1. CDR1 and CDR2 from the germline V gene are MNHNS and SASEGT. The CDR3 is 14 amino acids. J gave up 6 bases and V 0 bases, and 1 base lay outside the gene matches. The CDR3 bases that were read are TGTGCCAGCAGTGAAGCAGGGACAGGGGGCGAG. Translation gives CASSEAGTGGE. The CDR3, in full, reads CASSEAGTGGEQYF.

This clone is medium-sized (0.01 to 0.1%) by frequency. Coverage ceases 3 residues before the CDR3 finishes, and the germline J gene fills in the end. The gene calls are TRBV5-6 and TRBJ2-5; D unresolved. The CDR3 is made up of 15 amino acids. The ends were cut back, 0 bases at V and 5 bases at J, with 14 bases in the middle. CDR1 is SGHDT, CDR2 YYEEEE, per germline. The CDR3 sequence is CASSLEFGPRETQYF. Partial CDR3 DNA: TGTGCCAGCAGCTTGGAGTTTGGCCCCAGGGAGACC.

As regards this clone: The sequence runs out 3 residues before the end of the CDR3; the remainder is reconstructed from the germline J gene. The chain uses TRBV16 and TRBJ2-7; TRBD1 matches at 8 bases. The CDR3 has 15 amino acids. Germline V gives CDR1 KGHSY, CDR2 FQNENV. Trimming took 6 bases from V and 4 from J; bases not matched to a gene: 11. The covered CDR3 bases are TGTGCCAGCAGTTCCGCCGGGACAGGCCTTTACGAG. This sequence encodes CASSSAGTGLYE. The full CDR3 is CASSSAGTGLYEQYF. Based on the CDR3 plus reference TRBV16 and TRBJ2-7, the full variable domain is GEEVAQTPKHLVRGEGQKAKLYCAPIKGHSYVFWYQQVLKNEFKFLISFQNENVFDETGMPKERFSAKCLPNSPCSLEIQATKLEDSAVYFCASSSAGTGLYEQYFGPGTRLTVT.

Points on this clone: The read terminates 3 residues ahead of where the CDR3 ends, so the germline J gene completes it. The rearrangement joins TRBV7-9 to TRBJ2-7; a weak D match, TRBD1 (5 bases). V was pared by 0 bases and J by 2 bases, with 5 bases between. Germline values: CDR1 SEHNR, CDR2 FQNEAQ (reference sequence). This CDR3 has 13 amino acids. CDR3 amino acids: CASSLAGAYEQYF. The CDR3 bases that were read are TGTGCCAGCAGCTTAGCAGGGGCCTACGAG. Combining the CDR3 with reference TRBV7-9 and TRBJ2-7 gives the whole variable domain DTGVSQNPRHKITKRGQNVTFRCDPISEHNRLYWYRQTLGQGPEFLTYFQNEAQLEKSRLLSDRFSAERPKGSFSTLEIQRTEQGDSAMYLCASSLAGAYEQYFGPGTRLTVT.

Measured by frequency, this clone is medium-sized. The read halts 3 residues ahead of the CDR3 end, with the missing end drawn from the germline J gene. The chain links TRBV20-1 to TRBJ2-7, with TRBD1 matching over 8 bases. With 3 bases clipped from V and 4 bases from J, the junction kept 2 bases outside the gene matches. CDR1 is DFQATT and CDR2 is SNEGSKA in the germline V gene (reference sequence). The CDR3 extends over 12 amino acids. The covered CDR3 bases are TGCAGTGCTAGGGACAGGGAATACGAG. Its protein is CSARDREYE. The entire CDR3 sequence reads CSARDREYEQYF.

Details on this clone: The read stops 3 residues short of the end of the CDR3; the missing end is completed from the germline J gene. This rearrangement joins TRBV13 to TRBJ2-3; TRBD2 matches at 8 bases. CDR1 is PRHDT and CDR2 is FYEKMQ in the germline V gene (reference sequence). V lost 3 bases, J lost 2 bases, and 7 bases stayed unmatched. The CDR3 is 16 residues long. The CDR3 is CASSFRLAKTTDTQYF. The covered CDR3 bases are TGTGCCAGCAGCTTCAGACTAGCGAAAACCACAGATACG. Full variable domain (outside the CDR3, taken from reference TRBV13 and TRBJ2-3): AAGVIQSPRHLIKEKRETATLKCYPIPRHDTVYWYQQGPGQDPQFLISFYEKMQSDKGSIPDRFSAQQFSDYHSELNMSSLELGDSALYFCASSFRLAKTTDTQYFGPGTRLTVL.

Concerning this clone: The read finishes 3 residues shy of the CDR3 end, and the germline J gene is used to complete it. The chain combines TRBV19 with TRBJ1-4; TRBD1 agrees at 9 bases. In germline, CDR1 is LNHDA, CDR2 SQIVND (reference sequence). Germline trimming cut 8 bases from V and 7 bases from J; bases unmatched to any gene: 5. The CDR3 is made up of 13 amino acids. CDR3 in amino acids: CASGPGQGEKLFF. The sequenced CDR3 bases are TGTGCCAGTGGGCCGGGACAGGGTGAAAAA.

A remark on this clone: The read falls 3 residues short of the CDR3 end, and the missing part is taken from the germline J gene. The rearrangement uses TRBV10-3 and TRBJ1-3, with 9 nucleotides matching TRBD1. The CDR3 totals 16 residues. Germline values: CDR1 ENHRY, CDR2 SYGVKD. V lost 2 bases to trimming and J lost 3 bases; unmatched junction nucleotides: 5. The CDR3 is CAISEGDRVNGNTIYF. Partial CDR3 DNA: TGTGCCATCAGTGAGGGGGACAGGGTAAATGGAAACACC.

CDR3 amino acids: CASSISAGAYNEQFF. Partial CDR3 DNA: TGTGCCAGTAGTATCTCAGCGGGAGCTTACAATGAG. The chain couples TRBV19 to TRBJ2-1; 8 bases agree with TRBD2. The read finishes 3 residues shy of the CDR3 end, and the germline J gene is used to complete it. The CDR3 totals 15 residues. Germline V lookup: CDR1 LNHDA, CDR2 SQIVND (reference sequence). The junction had 5 bases not matched to a gene; V was cut back by 3 bases and J by 4 bases.

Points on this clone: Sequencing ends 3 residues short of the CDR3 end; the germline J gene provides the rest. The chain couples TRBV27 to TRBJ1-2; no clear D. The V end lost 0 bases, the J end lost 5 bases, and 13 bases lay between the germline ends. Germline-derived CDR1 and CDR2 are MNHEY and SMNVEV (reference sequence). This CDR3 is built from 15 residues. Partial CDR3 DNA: TGTGCCAGCAGTTTATCGAAGGCAGGTGGTTATGGC. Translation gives CASSLSKAGGYG. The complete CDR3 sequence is CASSLSKAGGYGYTF.

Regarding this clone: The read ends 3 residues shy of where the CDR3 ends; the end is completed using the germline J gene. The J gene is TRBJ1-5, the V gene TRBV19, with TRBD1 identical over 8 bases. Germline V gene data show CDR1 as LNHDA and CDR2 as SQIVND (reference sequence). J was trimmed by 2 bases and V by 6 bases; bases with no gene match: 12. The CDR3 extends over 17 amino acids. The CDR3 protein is CASRGQGALSGNQPQHF. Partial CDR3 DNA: TGTGCCAGTAGGGGGCAGGGGGCCCTTTCGGGCAATCAGCCC.

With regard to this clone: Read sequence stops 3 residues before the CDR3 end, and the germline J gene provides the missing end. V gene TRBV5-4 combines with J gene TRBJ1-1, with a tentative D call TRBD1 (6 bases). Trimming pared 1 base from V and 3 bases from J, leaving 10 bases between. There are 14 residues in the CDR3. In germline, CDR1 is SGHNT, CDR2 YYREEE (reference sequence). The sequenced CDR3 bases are TGTGCCAGCAGCTTGCGCGGACAGTACACTGAA. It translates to CASSLRGQYTE. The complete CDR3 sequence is CASSLRGQYTEAFF.

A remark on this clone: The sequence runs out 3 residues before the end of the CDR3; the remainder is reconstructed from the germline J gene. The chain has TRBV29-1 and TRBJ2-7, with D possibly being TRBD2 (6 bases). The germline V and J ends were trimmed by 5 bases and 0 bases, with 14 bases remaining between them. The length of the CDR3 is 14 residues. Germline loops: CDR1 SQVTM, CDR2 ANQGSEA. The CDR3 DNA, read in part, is TGCAGCGTTCGGAGGGGTATGAGCTCCTACGAG. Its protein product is CSVRRGMSSYE. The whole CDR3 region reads CSVRRGMSSYEQYF.

The CDR3 loop reads CASSPPAGMNYGYTF. CDR3 DNA (partial): TGTGCCAGCAGCCCGCCGGCAGGGATGAACTATGGC. The chain has TRBV7-9 and TRBJ1-2; maybe TRBD1 (5 bases). The CDR3 is cut off 3 residues early in the read; its end comes from the germline J gene. Trimming stripped 5 bases from V and 2 bases from J, with 15 bases between. Germline lookup yields CDR1 SEHNR and CDR2 FQNEAQ (reference sequence). The CDR3 has 15 residues.